This T cell receptor (beta chain) came from a study of PD-L1 blockade in urothelial cancer. About the research overall: Patients, treated from about 2014 onward, received atezolizumab 1,200 mg intravenously every 3 weeks. Chemotherapy regimens numbering 0 to 3 had been given to patients. Among blood samples, the median T cell count was approximately 140,000.

Germline CDR1 SGHNT, CDR2 YENEEA. CDR3 length: 15 residues. With 7 bases removed from V and 2 bases from J, the gap between germline ends came to 16 bases. Libraries were prepared by immunoSEQ multiplex PCR; TCRdb keeps only in-frame clonotypes and omits some of them. There are about 30,000 clones in the sample; roughly 80% occur only once, and more than 2% lies in the top ten. The sequence came from a man aged 45-60 years with urothelial cancer. Sequenced material: PBMCs, taken around atezolizumab (anti-PD-L1) treatment. The chain combines TRBV11-3 with TRBJ2-3; possibly TRBD2 for D (6 bases). The CDR3 coding sequence is TGTGCCAGCACCCAGGAGGGACTGTTCACAGATACGCAGTATTTT. It translates to CASTQEGLFTDTQYF.